The present T cell receptor (beta chain) was sequenced within a study of tumor-infiltrating lymphocytes in primary liver carcinoma. From about 490 ng of total RNA, TCR beta-specific cDNA was reverse-transcribed using a constant-region primer. Construction of TCR beta libraries relied on three successive nested multiplex PCR rounds employing slightly modified ARM-PCR. Running 9 to 11 cycles apiece, the first two PCR rounds relied on TRBV1-TRBV30 forward primers together with a C-beta reverse primer. Via MiXCR, TCRdb re-called the multiplex PCR reads, giving one row per CDR3 protein. The sample has fewer than 80,000 distinct CDR3 sequences, 69% seen once. Germline loops: CDR1 MNHEY, CDR2 SVGAGI. There are 18 residues in the CDR3. V was shortened by 3 bases and J by 0 bases, with 18 bases between the two germline ends. DNA and RNA were both co-extracted from approximately 20-30 mg of bulk tissue that had not been sorted.

V and J are TRBV6-5 and TRBJ1-5; unclear D gene. The clonotype comes from a man in his forties with primary liver carcinoma and hepatitis B virus infection. The sample comprised tumor-adjacent normal liver tissue. The chain's CDR3 is CASSYTQPTATSNQPQHF. CDR3 bases: TGTGCCAGCAGTTATACCCAGCCGACCGCCACTAGCAATCAGCCCCAGCATTTT.